This T cell receptor (beta chain) is drawn from a study of cytomegalovirus exposure and HLA in healthy donors. Overall study context: A later analysis reported the roughly 130 validation repertoires used the same platform as the 550 to 700 first-cohort repertoires.

In the case of this clone: Its antigen is unidentified.

Trimming removed 0 bases from V and 8 bases from J, with 17 bases in between. The germline V gene encodes CDR1 MGHRA and CDR2 YSYEKL. The CDR3 extends over 16 amino acids. Overall study findings and caveats: Researchers counted around 160 TCR beta chains as cytomegalovirus-associated.

Libraries were prepared by immunoSEQ multiplex PCR; TCRdb keeps only in-frame clonotypes and omits some of them. The profile shows 140,000 to 150,000 clones, over 90% of them singletons. The chain recombines TRBV4-1 with TRBJ2-1; D might be TRBD2 (6 bases). The sequence was obtained from a man aged 18-30 years in good health and CMV-seropositive. Sequencing was performed on PBMCs. This CDR3 reads CASSQELVGGPYEQFF. In DNA, the CDR3 is TGCGCCAGCAGCCAAGAGCTTGTTGGAGGGCCCTATGAGCAGTTCTTC.